This TCR beta chain was found in a study of identifying expanded T cells in peripheral blood. Of note for this clone: Other DNA sequences in this specimen translate into the identical CDR3.

Healthy donors had no documented immune events, such as infections, while sampled. Only in-frame clones appear in the TCRdb table, and some are missing; sequencing was by immunoSEQ multiplex PCR. The sample lists approximately 120,000 clones; about 87% were seen once. This CDR3 comprises 13 residues. Trimming pared 3 bases from V and 9 bases from J, leaving 14 bases between. CDR1 is MDHEN, CDR2 SYDVKM, per germline. The source of this sequence is a person aged 18 to 75 in good health. The chain couples TRBV28 to TRBJ1-2; D is possibly TRBD1 (5 bases). The specimen was blood. The CDR3 DNA sequence: TGTGCCAGCAGTTTGGGGCAGGTTAGTCGCTACACCTTC. Protein product: CASSLGQVSRYTF.